A single sample gave rise to the 21 T cell receptor beta chains below, sequenced in a study of cytomegalovirus exposure and HLA in healthy donors. The method was immunoSEQ multiplex PCR; TCRdb's version includes in-frame clones alone and lacks a portion of them. The sample carries about 130,000 clones, 75% to 90% recorded once. Sequencing used PBMCs. The receptors come from a woman between 18 and 30 years old in good health and CMV-seronegative.

A few counts support this clone. The chain couples TRBV28 to TRBJ2-2, with D unclear. Germline CDR1 and CDR2: MDHEN and SYDVKM. The CDR3 consists of 13 residues. Deletions cut 5 bases from V and 2 bases from J, with 6 bases between. This chain's CDR3 is CASSPINTGELFF. CDR3 sequence (DNA): TGTGCCAGCAGTCCTATTAACACCGGGGAGCTGTTTTTT.

The genes are TRBV15 and TRBJ2-7; 16 nucleotides match TRBD2. Germline V gene lookup returns CDR1 LNHNV and CDR2 YYDKDF (reference sequence). The CDR3 extends over 16 amino acids. V lost 0 bases to trimming and J lost 12 bases; unmatched junction nucleotides: 8. The CDR3 bases are TGTGCCACCAGCAGAGATCAGGGACTAGCGGGAGGGGATTCGTACTTC. Translated: CATSRDQGLAGGDSYF.

The gene calls are TRBV28 and TRBJ1-2; D is perhaps TRBD1 (5 bases). Germline V gives CDR1 MDHEN, CDR2 SYDVKM. The V gene lost 5 bases and the J gene lost 1 base, with 11 bases spanning the gap. The CDR3 loop spans 14 amino acids. For the CDR3, the DNA is TGTGCCAGCAGTCCCAGGGCCCTTAACTATGGCTACACCTTC. It translates to CASSPRALNYGYTF.

The chain uses TRBV4-1 and TRBJ2-1; 10 nucleotides match TRBD1. Germline V gives CDR1 MGHRA, CDR2 YSYEKL. V dropped 5 bases and J dropped 5; count of bases not matched to a gene: 9. The CDR3 loop spans 16 amino acids. The CDR3 sequence: CASSAPGQGRDNEQFF. DNA of the CDR3: TGCGCCAGCAGCGCACCGGGACAGGGGCGAGACAATGAGCAGTTCTTC.

The CDR3 nucleotides read TGTGCCAGCAGGGCACCGACGGGACAGAATAACAATGAGCAGTTCTTC. Translated, it gives CASRAPTGQNNNEQFF. The chain combines TRBV11-2 with TRBJ2-1; 7 positions match TRBD1. The germline V gene encodes CDR1 SGHAT and CDR2 FQNNGV. J was trimmed by 5 bases and V by 6 bases; bases with no gene match: 13. This CDR3 region has 16 residues.

The genes are TRBV5-1 and TRBJ2-1; 8 bases line up with TRBD2. The junction had 8 bases not matched to a gene; V was cut back by 4 bases and J by 2 bases. Germline values: CDR1 SGHRS, CDR2 YFSETQ. The CDR3 totals 16 residues. CDR3 residues: CASSPHTSGTYNEQFF. In nucleotides, the CDR3 is TGCGCCAGCAGCCCCCATACTAGCGGAACCTACAATGAGCAGTTCTTC.

This chain connects TRBV27 to TRBJ1-2, with D perhaps matching TRBD1 (5 bases). V lost 8 bases, J lost 4 bases, and 11 bases lay in between. In germline, CDR1 is MNHEY, CDR2 SMNVEV (reference sequence). The length of the CDR3 is 12 residues. CDR3 nucleotides: TGTGCCAGCCGTGGGGCCTTCTATGGCTACACCTTC. Translating gives CASRGAFYGYTF.

The table lists this clone with a few counts. The chain employs TRBV4-1 and TRBJ2-7; 12 bases are shared with TRBD2. Germline CDR1 is MGHRA and CDR2 is YSYEKL. V shed 3 bases, J shed 5 bases, and the junction held 8 bases outside the gene matches. The CDR3 is 16 amino acids. Here the CDR3 reads CASSHGRLAGVDEQYF. In DNA form, the CDR3 reads TGCGCCAGCAGCCACGGACGACTAGCGGGAGTGGACGAGCAGTACTTC.

Here the CDR3 DNA reads TGTGCCAGCAGCTACCGACTAGCGGAGATCACAGATACGCAGTATTTT. Its protein product is CASSYRLAEITDTQYF. The V call is TRBV7-2, the J call TRBJ2-3; 9 bases agree with TRBD2. Germline loops: CDR1 SGHTA, CDR2 FQGNSA. Trimming at V came to 4 bases and at J to 2 bases, leaving 7 bases not matched to a gene. The CDR3 consists of 16 residues.

J is TRBJ1-5 and V is TRBV19; D is possibly TRBD1 (6 bases). The V end was cut by 2 bases, the J end by 7 bases, with 15 bases between. The CDR3 contains 15 residues. CDR1 LNHDA and CDR2 SQIVND come from the germline V gene (reference sequence). The chain's CDR3 is CASSIQGKLGQPQHF. The DNA for the CDR3 is TGTGCCAGTAGTATACAGGGGAAATTAGGACAGCCCCAGCATTTT.

The gene calls are TRBV10-3 and TRBJ2-5; D may be TRBD2 (6 bases). Germline V gene data show CDR1 as ENHRY and CDR2 as SYGVKD. Trimming took off 5 bases at V and 2 bases at J, with 9 bases between the two ends. The CDR3 extends over 13 amino acids. CDR3 DNA sequence: TGTGCCATCAGTTTAGCGGAACAAGAGACCCAGTACTTC. Translated, it gives CAISLAEQETQYF.

The chain is built from TRBV11-3 and TRBJ1-2; 9 bases align to TRBD1. Germline V gives CDR1 SGHNT, CDR2 YENEEA. The CDR3 length is 13 residues. After removal of 5 bases from V and 4 bases from J, the junction contained 2 bases not matched to a gene. CDR3 sequence (DNA): TGTGCCAGCAGCCCGGACAGGGGCTATGGCTACACCTTC. Amino acid sequence: CASSPDRGYGYTF.

This chain joins TRBV28 and TRBJ1-4, with D possibly being TRBD1 (5 bases). Germline V gives CDR1 MDHEN, CDR2 SYDVKM. The V end lost 10 bases, the J end lost 8 bases, and 20 bases lay between the germline ends. The CDR3 length is 14 residues. The CDR3 sequence is CAIRSDSFDEKLFF. CDR3 sequence (DNA): TGTGCCATTAGGAGTGACAGCTTCGACGAAAAACTGTTTTTT.

This chain joins TRBV27 and TRBJ2-7; D call uncertain. CDR1 is MNHEY and CDR2 is SMNVEV in the germline V gene (reference sequence). The CDR3 has 13 amino acids. V was shortened by 3 bases and J by 2 bases, with 8 bases between the two germline ends. CDR3 protein: CASSFGPTYEQYF. The CDR3 region has the DNA TGTGCCAGCAGTTTTGGGCCCACCTACGAGCAGTACTTC.

The V call is TRBV4-2, the J call TRBJ2-1; maybe TRBD2 (6 bases). The germline V gene has CDR1 LGHNA and CDR2 YNFKEQ. Deletions cut 4 bases from V and 0 bases from J, with 19 bases between. The CDR3 is 18 amino acids. Here the CDR3 reads CASSPKFGPGDSYNEQFF. In DNA form, the CDR3 reads TGTGCCAGCAGCCCCAAGTTCGGACCGGGAGACTCCTACAATGAGCAGTTCTTC.

This clone showed up just once. This rearrangement joins TRBV7-9 to TRBJ1-2; 9 nucleotides align to TRBD1. The CDR3 contains 16 residues. The germline V gene has CDR1 SEHNR and CDR2 FQNEAQ (reference sequence). The J segment lost 2 bases and the V segment lost 5 bases, leaving 9 bases of the junction unmatched. CDR3 in amino acids: CASSTYRGRANYGYTF. CDR3 nucleotides: TGTGCCAGCAGCACCTACAGGGGGCGTGCAAACTATGGCTACACCTTC.

The chain combines TRBV28 with TRBJ1-5; 7 bases agree with TRBD1. Losses at the gene ends were 7 bases for V and 5 bases for J; bases not matched to a gene: 8. Germline lookup yields CDR1 MDHEN and CDR2 SYDVKM. This CDR3 is built from 14 residues. The CDR3 nucleotides read TGTGCCAGCATTAGGGGGCTGAGCGATCAGCCCCAGCATTTT. Its protein product is CASIRGLSDQPQHF.

The chain has TRBV19 and TRBJ2-3; no definite D call. CDR3 length equals 13 residues. V was cut by 5 bases and J by 5 bases, with 11 bases left in between. CDR1 and CDR2 from the germline V gene are LNHDA and SQIVND (reference sequence). Here the CDR3 reads CASSPLSGDTQYF. The DNA of the CDR3 is TGTGCCAGTAGTCCCCTCTCGGGAGATACGCAGTATTTT.

The chain has TRBV5-4 and TRBJ2-7; 11 bases agree with TRBD1. With 4 bases clipped from V and 3 bases from J, the junction kept 6 bases outside the gene matches. This CDR3 has 15 amino acids. CDR1 is SGHNT, CDR2 YYREEE, per germline (reference sequence). Here the CDR3 DNA reads TGTGCCAGCAGCAATCCGGGACAGGGGGACTACGAGCAGTACTTC. Its protein is CASSNPGQGDYEQYF.

The chain combines TRBV9 with TRBJ2-1, with a tentative D call TRBD1 (6 bases). The CDR3 totals 12 residues. The V end was cut by 3 bases, the J end by 10 bases, with 11 bases between. Germline assignment: CDR1 SGDLS and CDR2 YYNGEE. The CDR3 loop reads CASSERGTEQFF. CDR3 DNA: TGTGCCAGCAGCGAAAGAGGGACAGAGCAGTTCTTC.

This sequence joins TRBV14 and TRBJ1-2; no clear D. The CDR3 covers 15 residues. Germline V gene sequence: CDR1 SGHDN, CDR2 FVKESK. V lost 0 bases, J lost 7 bases, and 15 bases lay in between. CDR3 bases: TGTGCCAGCAGCCAAGAAGCAGGCGTTGTGGGTGGCTACACCTTC. Amino acids: CASSQEAGVVGGYTF.